This T cell receptor beta chain was sequenced during a study of cytomegalovirus exposure and HLA in healthy donors. The PCR made use of 60 Vbeta and 13 Jbeta primers. Profiling relied on immunoSEQ multiplex PCR, and the TCRdb table lists in-frame clones only, not all of them. The data show around 130,000 clones, around 74% seen once. Concerning this clone itself: Its matching antigen is unknown.

Broader study findings: In presence/absence analyses, roughly uniform sequencing depth across donors was assumed. Within an earlier analysis, most TCR beta V segments proved productive either about 90% or about 30% of the time.

This receptor was identified in a man aged 25 to 40 in good health and CMV-seronegative. Sequenced sample: PBMCs.

The CDR3 loop is CASGDSWDTGELFF. Here the CDR3 DNA reads TGTGCCAGCGGGGACTCCTGGGACACCGGGGAGCTGTTTTTT. The chain joins TRBV28 to TRBJ2-2; D is possibly TRBD2 (6 bases). V dropped 8 bases and J dropped 3 bases, with 13 bases sitting between them. The CDR3 covers 14 residues. In germline, CDR1 is MDHEN, CDR2 SYDVKM.